A single sample is the source of the 29 T cell receptor beta chains below, sequenced in a study of CD8+ T cells in alopecia areata. In each case, RNA was isolated and then reverse transcribed into cDNA as the sequencing template. TCRdb keeps only in-frame clones here, not all; method: immunoSEQ multiplex PCR. The data contain around 140,000 clones, around 50% of them singletons. The sample in question was CD4+ T cells sorted from blood, obtained at week 0. The receptors here all came from a human donor with alopecia areata.

V usage is TRBV29-1 and J usage is TRBJ2-1; D tentatively reads TRBD1 or TRBD2 (7 bases each). There are 16 residues in the CDR3. Germline CDR1 reads SQVTM; CDR2 reads ANQGSEA. Between the trimmed V and J ends, which lost 4 bases and 6 bases, there was a span of 22 bases. The CDR3 region is CSVAFSSGGAFNEQFF. CDR3 in DNA: TGCAGCGTTGCTTTCTCCTCAGGGGGGGCCTTCAATGAGCAGTTCTTC.

The CDR3 region has the DNA TGTGCCTGGAATACAGGGCTCAATCAGCCCCAGCATTTT. Translated: CAWNTGLNQPQHF. The rearrangement uses TRBV30 and TRBJ1-5, with D possibly being TRBD1 (6 bases). Germline values: CDR1 GTSNPN, CDR2 SVGIG (reference sequence). This CDR3 has 13 amino acids. V was cut by 4 bases and J by 3 bases, with 10 bases left in between.

The chain employs TRBV7-9 and TRBJ1-2; D is possibly TRBD1 (5 bases). This CDR3 is built from 18 residues. The germline gives CDR1 SEHNR, CDR2 FQNEAQ (reference sequence). V lost 2 bases and J 4 bases, leaving 23 bases between the germline ends. The CDR3 nucleotides are TGTGCCAGCAGCTTATTGGGCAATGGGGCCTCTACTTTCTATGGCTACACCTTC. Translating it yields CASSLLGNGASTFYGYTF.

The sample holds a few counts of this clone. The rearrangement links TRBV5-1 to TRBJ2-4; unclear D gene. The V end lost 0 bases, the J end lost 8 bases, and 18 bases lay between the germline ends. The CDR3 length is 16 residues. Germline CDR1 is SGHRS and CDR2 is YFSETQ. CDR3 sequence reads: CASSLVPGFGVDIQYF. The CDR3 region has the DNA TGCGCCAGCAGCTTGGTACCTGGGTTCGGTGTGGACATTCAGTACTTC. The full variable domain, its missing parts supplied by reference TRBV5-1 and TRBJ2-4, is KAGVTQTPRYLIKTRGQQVTLSCSPISGHRSVSWYQQTPGQGLQFLFEYFSETQRNKGNFPGRFSGRQFSNSRSEMNVSTLELGDSALYLCASSLVPGFGVDIQYFGAGTRLSVL.

A few counts support this clone. The chain uses TRBV29-1 and TRBJ2-1; D may be TRBD1 (6 bases). Germline V CDR1 and CDR2: SQVTM, ANQGSEA. The CDR3 is made up of 11 amino acids. V lost 5 bases and J lost 7, with 9 bases in between. CDR3 protein: CSVRQGNEQFF. DNA for the CDR3: TGCAGCGTTCGTCAGGGGAATGAGCAGTTCTTC.

A remark on this clone: The sample carries other DNA sequences with the same CDR3. The CDR3: CAWETGGETQYF. The CDR3 DNA is TGTGCCTGGGAGACTGGGGGGGAGACCCAGTACTTC. The chain employs TRBV30 and TRBJ2-5, with D possibly being TRBD2 (6 bases). Germline-derived CDR1 and CDR2 are GTSNPN and SVGIG (reference sequence). Trimming left V 5 bases short and J 5 bases short, with 12 bases between. The CDR3 consists of 12 residues.

The chain recombines TRBV30 with TRBJ2-3; the D is unclear. This CDR3 comprises 12 residues. Deletions cut 0 bases from V and 7 bases from J, with 8 bases between. Germline V gene lookup returns CDR1 GTSNPN and CDR2 SVGIG (reference sequence). This CDR3 is CAWSVALNTQYF. The CDR3 DNA reads TGTGCCTGGAGTGTTGCCTTAAATACGCAGTATTTT.

The V call is TRBV23-1, the J call TRBJ1-5; D might be TRBD1 (6 bases). TRBV23-1 falls under the ORF class, with uncertain function. The ends were cut back, 0 bases at V and 0 bases at J, with 21 bases in the middle. CDR3 length: 20 residues. The CDR3 nucleotides read TGCGCCAGCAGTCAATCGGGGGCCACGAGGGGCCGATATAGCAATCAGCCCCAGCATTTT. This gives the protein CASSQSGATRGRYSNQPQHF.

The V and J genes are TRBV6-5 and TRBJ1-2; 8 positions agree with TRBD1. The CDR3 is 15 amino acids. The V gene's germline CDR1 is MNHEY and CDR2 SVGAGI. V lost 4 bases, J lost 8 bases, and 12 bases stayed unmatched. The CDR3 protein is CASSSTGTGGSGYTF. The CDR3 DNA follows: TGTGCCAGCAGTTCAACCGGGACAGGTGGATCGGGCTACACCTTC.

The chain employs TRBV7-9 and TRBJ2-1, with 10 nucleotides matching TRBD2. The CDR3 totals 15 residues. Trimming removed 4 bases from V and 1 base from J; junction bases left unmatched: 1. Germline CDR1 SEHNR, CDR2 FQNEAQ (reference sequence). The CDR3 here is CASSWTSGSYNEQFF. The CDR3 region has the DNA TGTGCCAGCAGCTGGACTAGCGGTTCCTACAATGAGCAGTTCTTC.

V is TRBV9 and J is TRBJ1-3; TRBD1 might be the D (6 bases). Germline loops: CDR1 SGDLS, CDR2 YYNGEE. V lost 4 bases and J 0 bases, leaving 11 bases between the germline ends. The CDR3 spans 15 residues. Here the CDR3 reads CASSLRQDSGNTIYF. The CDR3 DNA follows: TGTGCCAGCAGCCTTAGACAGGACTCTGGAAACACCATATATTTT.

The chain carries TRBV14 and TRBJ2-3; D might be TRBD1 (5 bases). The CDR3 has 17 residues. Germline V CDR1 and CDR2: SGHDN, FVKESK. The V gene lost 1 base and the J gene lost 3 bases, with 17 bases spanning the gap. CDR3 in amino acids: CASSQGPRGHLTDTQYF. CDR3 nucleotide sequence: TGTGCCAGCAGCCAAGGCCCAAGGGGTCATCTTACAGATACGCAGTATTTT.

The chain links TRBV27 to TRBJ2-5; possibly TRBD2 for D (6 bases). Trimming removed 5 bases at V and 5 bases at J, with 18 bases between. The CDR3 is 15 residues long. Germline V gene lookup returns CDR1 MNHEY and CDR2 SMNVEV (reference sequence). The CDR3, as DNA: TGTGCCAGCAGTCTCGGGACTTCCCCGATCGAGACCCAGTACTTC. Amino acids: CASSLGTSPIETQYF.

V is TRBV18 and J is TRBJ2-5; D call uncertain. The CDR3 loop spans 15 amino acids. In germline, CDR1 is KGHSH, CDR2 LQKENI. Deletions cut 0 bases from V and 4 bases from J, with 12 bases between. CDR3 sequence (DNA): TGTGCCAGCTCACCACCCAGCCCAGCGCGAGAGACCCAGTACTTC. Protein sequence: CASSPPSPARETQYF.

The gene calls are TRBV5-1 and TRBJ2-5; D assignment may be TRBD1 or TRBD2 (5 bases each). Trimming took 4 bases from V and 4 from J, leaving 14 bases between them. CDR3 length equals 14 residues. Germline assignment: CDR1 SGHRS and CDR2 YFSETQ. This CDR3 is CASSNPPGRETQYF. The CDR3 DNA is TGCGCCAGCAGCAATCCCCCGGGGCGAGAGACCCAGTACTTC.

The V and J genes are TRBV2 and TRBJ2-5; 9 bases map to TRBD2. CDR3 length: 16 residues. Germline V gives CDR1 SNHLY, CDR2 FYNNEI. V was pared by 0 bases and J by 3 bases, with 5 bases of the junction left unmatched. The CDR3 bases are TGTGCCAGCAGTGAAGCAGGCGGGGGGGCCGAAGAGACCCAGTACTTC. Protein sequence: CASSEAGGGAEETQYF. The variable domain in full, with the rest retrieved from reference TRBV2 and TRBJ2-5, is EPEVTQTPSHQVTQMGQEVILRCVPISNHLYFYWYRQILGQKVEFLVSFYNNEISEKSEIFDDQFSVERPDGSNFTLKIRSTKLEDSAMYFCASSEAGGGAEETQYFGPGTRLLVL.

This chain connects TRBV7-9 to TRBJ2-1, with a tentative D call TRBD2 (5 bases). V was clipped by 7 bases and J by 7 bases, with 14 bases between them. Germline CDR1 is SEHNR and CDR2 is FQNEAQ (reference sequence). The CDR3 is 13 residues long. The CDR3 DNA reads TGTGCCAGCACCGACACCGGCGGGAATGAGCAGTTCTTC. Translation: CASTDTGGNEQFF.

In nucleotides, the CDR3 is TGTGCCAGCAGCTTAGTAAATTCACCCCTCCACTTT. Protein product: CASSLVNSPLHF. V usage is TRBV7-9 and J usage is TRBJ1-6; D remains ambiguous. V lost 1 base to trimming and J lost 7 bases, with 2 bases between them. The CDR3 is made up of 12 amino acids. Germline-derived CDR1 and CDR2 are SEHNR and FQNEAQ (reference sequence).

The V gene is TRBV7-2, the J gene TRBJ2-4, with D possibly being TRBD1 or TRBD2 (6 bases each). Germline V CDR1 and CDR2: SGHTA, FQGNSA. Trimming removed 5 bases from V and 2 bases from J, with 10 bases in between. The CDR3 length is 14 residues. CDR3 nucleotides: TGTGCCAGCAGCCAAGGGGGGTCCAAAAACATTCAGTACTTC. Residues: CASSQGGSKNIQYF. Full variable domain (remainder filled in from reference TRBV7-2 and TRBJ2-4): GAGVSQSPSNKVTEKGKDVELRCDPISGHTALYWYRQSLGQGLEFLIYFQGNSAPDKSGLPSDRFSAERTGGSVSTLTIQRTQQEDSAVYLCASSQGGSKNIQYFGAGTRLSVL.

V is TRBV2 and J is TRBJ1-2; perhaps TRBD1 as D (5 bases). Germline V gene lookup returns CDR1 SNHLY and CDR2 FYNNEI. CDR3 size: 14 residues. V was shortened by 4 bases and J by 0 bases, with 9 bases between the two germline ends. The CDR3 reads CASSVQGTNYGYTF. DNA of the CDR3: TGTGCCAGCAGTGTTCAGGGTACTAACTATGGCTACACCTTC.

CDR3 amino acids: CASSQAVRETQYF. The CDR3 nucleotides are TGCGCCAGCAGCCAAGCGGTCCGAGAGACCCAGTACTTC. This rearrangement joins TRBV4-1 to TRBJ2-5; D ambiguous. The CDR3 contains 13 residues. V gave up 1 base and J gave up 4 bases, with 7 bases separating them. Germline values: CDR1 MGHRA, CDR2 YSYEKL.

The chain carries TRBV30 and TRBJ2-1, with 9 bases fitting TRBD2. V shed 4 bases, J shed 10 bases, and the junction held 5 bases outside the gene matches. The CDR3 loop spans 12 amino acids. Per germline, CDR1 GTSNPN and CDR2 SVGIG (reference sequence). In nucleotides, the CDR3 is TGTGCCTGGAATGGACTAGCGAGCGAGCAGTTCTTC. Residues: CAWNGLASEQFF.

The V call is TRBV6-5, the J call TRBJ1-6, with D unresolved. The CDR3 covers 13 residues. Trimming left V 8 bases short and J 7 bases short, with 12 bases between. Germline CDR1 reads MNHEY; CDR2 reads SVGAGI. CDR3 coding DNA: TGTGCCAGCGGGCCCAGGCAGAATTCACCCCTCCACTTT. Its protein product is CASGPRQNSPLHF.

This clone was seen once. The rearrangement links TRBV6-4 to TRBJ2-3; perhaps TRBD2 as D (6 bases). Germline lookup yields CDR1 MRHNA and CDR2 SNTAGT. This CDR3 contains 15 residues. The V and J ends lost 3 bases and 5 bases respectively, with 15 bases between them. The CDR3 DNA reads as TGTGCCAGCAGTGATCGGACGGAGGGACTAGATACGCAGTATTTT. Translating it yields CASSDRTEGLDTQYF.

The V and J genes are TRBV29-1 and TRBJ2-1, with unresolved D. V was pared by 3 bases and J by 4 bases, with 7 bases between. The CDR3 is 12 amino acids. Germline-derived CDR1 and CDR2 are SQVTM and ANQGSEA. The CDR3 loop reads CSVDLAYNEQFF. CDR3 nucleotides: TGCAGCGTTGACCTGGCATACAATGAGCAGTTCTTC.

A few counts support this clone. The gene calls are TRBV29-1 and TRBJ2-1; D gene unclear. The CDR3 is 12 residues long. V lost 7 bases to trimming and J lost 8 bases, with 15 bases between them. Germline V CDR1 and CDR2: SQVTM, ANQGSEA. CDR3 protein: CSAHTPGDEQFF. In DNA form, the CDR3 reads TGCAGCGCCCACACCCCTGGGGATGAGCAGTTCTTC.

This chain links TRBV5-1 with TRBJ2-1, with 7 bases that match TRBD2. The CDR3 spans 15 residues. V was pared by 1 base and J by 10 bases, with 11 bases of the junction left unmatched. Germline values: CDR1 SGHRS, CDR2 YFSETQ. This CDR3 reads CASSLLWFGGGEQFF. The CDR3 bases are TGCGCCAGCAGCTTGTTATGGTTTGGCGGGGGAGAGCAGTTCTTC.

CDR3 sequence reads: CASSFRDIYYNEQFF. DNA for the CDR3: TGTGCCAGCAGTTTTCGGGACATTTACTACAATGAGCAGTTCTTC. The V and J genes are TRBV28 and TRBJ2-1; D may be TRBD1 (6 bases). Deletions cut 3 bases from V and 3 bases from J, with 12 bases between. Germline CDR1 MDHEN, CDR2 SYDVKM. The CDR3 covers 15 residues.

The rearrangement links TRBV11-2 to TRBJ2-3, with 13 bases fitting TRBD2. CDR1 is SGHAT, CDR2 FQNNGV, per germline. V dropped 6 bases and J dropped 5; count of bases not matched to a gene: 5. The CDR3 is 15 amino acids. CDR3 amino acids: CASRTSGGPRDTQYF. The CDR3 DNA follows: TGTGCCAGCAGGACTAGCGGGGGGCCGAGAGATACGCAGTATTTT.